This T cell receptor beta chain stems from a study of identical twins. TCRdb redid the calling of the 5' RACE reads with MiXCR, one entry per CDR3 protein. Of roughly 480,000 distinct CDR3 sequences listed, more than 20% were seen once; the top ten hold around 3%. There are 12 residues in the CDR3. The V and J ends lost 0 bases and 7 bases respectively, with 6 bases between them. In germline, CDR1 is ENHRY, CDR2 SYGVKD. These sequences were also reported in another study, on T cells expressing NK-cell markers. As that report states: The sorts in several experiments were restricted to alpha-beta TCR T cells by an anti-gamma-delta TCR antibody. More than five donors showed dominant NKG2C+ clonotypes comprising about 1.0-7.5% of their CD8+ T cells. Where a handful of donors were concerned, these clonotypes also led the CD3+CD56-NKG2C+ fraction. Uncertainty persisted over the HCMV specificity of expanded NKG2C+ T cell clones.

The chain links TRBV10-3 to TRBJ2-5, with unresolved D. The TCR was taken from a woman between 18 and 29 years old in good health. The sequenced sample consisted of CD4+ T cells sorted from blood. The CDR3 region has the DNA TGTGCCATCAGTGAGTCGTGGACGACCCAGTACTTC. Encoded protein: CAISESWTTQYF.